A single sample is the source of the 30 T cell receptor beta chains below, sequenced in a study of blood T cell repertoires in COVID-19. Measured with immunoSEQ multiplex PCR; TCRdb has only the in-frame clones, and not every one. The table shows 150,000 to 200,000 clones, with about 82% occurring only once. The sequencing sample was made of peripheral blood. The origin of the receptors is a woman aged 25-40 years with acute or convalescent COVID-19.

V is TRBV14 and J is TRBJ1-4; possibly TRBD1 for D (5 bases). Germline assignment: CDR1 SGHDN and CDR2 FVKESK. The CDR3 consists of 16 residues. Trimming pared 1 base from V and 0 bases from J, leaving 9 bases between. CDR3 sequence (DNA): TGTGCCAGCAGCCAAGGTCGGGGGTCAACTAATGAAAAACTGTTTTTT. It translates to CASSQGRGSTNEKLFF.

The rearrangement uses TRBV25-1 and TRBJ2-1; D not resolved. CDR3 length: 15 amino acids. The V end lost 4 bases, the J end lost 8 bases, and 18 bases lay between the germline ends. Looked up from germline, CDR1 is MGHDK and CDR2 is SYGVNS. CDR3 DNA: TGTGCCAGCAGTGCCCCCTTCCCGTTAGAGGATGAGCAGTTCTTC. Translated, it gives CASSAPFPLEDEQFF.

The V call is TRBV15, the J call TRBJ2-1, with a tentative D call TRBD2 (6 bases). Germline CDR1 and CDR2: LNHNV and YYDKDF (reference sequence). The V end was cut by 2 bases, the J end by 0 bases, with 17 bases between. The CDR3 runs to 18 residues. Written as DNA, the CDR3 is TGTGCCACCAGCAGATCAGAGCTTACCGGGGGCTCCTACAATGAGCAGTTCTTC. Translating it yields CATSRSELTGGSYNEQFF.

V is TRBV28 and J is TRBJ1-5, with TRBD1 matching 8 bases. V dropped 4 bases and J dropped 10; count of bases not matched to a gene: 18. The CDR3 sequence is 17 residues long. Germline V gene lookup returns CDR1 MDHEN and CDR2 SYDVKM. CDR3 sequence reads: CASSSYLTGTGLAPQHF. The CDR3 DNA reads TGTGCCAGCAGTTCCTACCTAACCGGGACAGGTCTCGCACCCCAGCATTTT. Full variable domain (missing parts from reference TRBV28 and TRBJ1-5): DVKVTQSSRYLVKRTGEKVFLECVQDMDHENMFWYRQDPGLGLRLIYFSYDVKMKEKGDIPEGYSVSREKKERFSLILESASTNQTSMYLCASSSYLTGTGLAPQHFGDGTRLSIL.

As to this clone: Sequence at one end of the junction differs from germline and may be a read error. The CDR3 is CSFEQGWGEAFF. The DNA of the CDR3 is TGCAGCTTTGAACAGGGGTGGGGCGAGGCTTTCTTT. The chain recombines TRBV29-1 with TRBJ1-1, with 7 bases aligning to TRBD1. The CDR3 spans 12 residues. The germline V gene has CDR1 SQVTM and CDR2 ANQGSEA.

The chain employs TRBV7-9 and TRBJ2-3; 7 bases map to TRBD2. From germline, CDR1 is SEHNR and CDR2 FQNEAQ (reference sequence). The CDR3 is 16 amino acids. With 3 bases clipped from V and 2 bases from J, the junction kept 8 bases outside the gene matches. DNA for the CDR3: TGTGCCAGCAGCTTGGTTGCGGGAGAGATCACAGATACGCAGTATTTT. This translates into CASSLVAGEITDTQYF.

This chain links TRBV2 with TRBJ2-7; 7 nucleotides line up with TRBD1. The germline V gene encodes CDR1 SNHLY and CDR2 FYNNEI. The CDR3 spans 11 residues. Germline trimming cut 10 bases from V and 3 bases from J; bases unmatched to any gene: 3. CDR3 region: CATRDSYEQYF. CDR3 nucleotide sequence: TGTGCCACCCGGGACAGCTACGAGCAGTACTTC.

The chain joins TRBV2 to TRBJ1-6, with a possible D match to TRBD1 (5 bases). The CDR3 sequence is 14 residues long. Germline CDR1 and CDR2: SNHLY and FYNNEI. V was shortened by 3 bases and J by 11 bases, with 14 bases between the two germline ends. This chain's CDR3 is CASSDWQGSTPLHF. As DNA, the CDR3 is TGTGCCAGCAGTGACTGGCAGGGCTCGACACCCCTCCACTTT.

V usage is TRBV7-9 and J usage is TRBJ1-1; no definite D call. The germline V and J ends were trimmed by 6 bases and 0 bases, with 5 bases remaining between them. CDR1 is SEHNR and CDR2 is FQNEAQ in the germline V gene (reference sequence). The CDR3 is 12 residues long. CDR3 nucleotide sequence: TGTGCCAGCAGTTACTTGAACACTGAAGCTTTCTTT. Translated: CASSYLNTEAFF. Variable domain in full (rest from reference TRBV7-9 and TRBJ1-1): DTGVSQNPRHKITKRGQNVTFRCDPISEHNRLYWYRQTLGQGPEFLTYFQNEAQLEKSRLLSDRFSAERPKGSFSTLEIQRTEQGDSAMYLCASSYLNTEAFFGQGTRLTVV.

This clone was observed a few times. This chain uses TRBV5-6 with TRBJ2-1; D perhaps matches TRBD2 (5 bases). The CDR3 length is 13 residues. V shed 2 bases and J shed 6 bases, with 9 bases lying between them. Germline V gene sequence: CDR1 SGHDT, CDR2 YYEEEE. In nucleotides, the CDR3 is TGTGCCAGCAGCTTATACGGGATCAATGAGCAGTTCTTC. This sequence encodes CASSLYGINEQFF.

This chain uses TRBV5-1 with TRBJ1-1; 8 nucleotides agree with TRBD1. CDR1 and CDR2 from the germline V gene are SGHRS and YFSETQ. The CDR3 consists of 14 residues. The ends lost 1 base at V and 4 bases at J; junction bases unmatched: 3. CDR3 loop: CASSLYTGGTEAFF. In DNA, the CDR3 is TGCGCCAGCAGCTTGTACACAGGGGGCACTGAAGCTTTCTTT.

The chain recombines TRBV6-2 or TRBV6-3 with TRBJ2-1, with 11 bases that match TRBD2. CDR3 length: 15 amino acids. Germline assignment: CDR1 MNHEY and CDR2 SVGEGT. Trimming removed 4 bases from V and 9 bases from J; junction bases left unmatched: 8. Here the CDR3 DNA reads TGTGCCAGCAGTTTAAGGACTAGCGGGTCGGTTGAGCAGTTCTTC. It is translated as CASSLRTSGSVEQFF.

J is TRBJ2-1 and V is TRBV7-2, with D possibly matching TRBD2 (7 bases). Germline CDR1 SGHTA, CDR2 FQGNSA. The germline V and J ends were trimmed by 1 base and 0 bases, with 16 bases remaining between them. The CDR3 runs 18 residues. CDR3 loop: CASSLGGGPRSSYNEQFF. CDR3 in DNA: TGTGCCAGCAGCTTAGGCGGGGGCCCTCGAAGCTCCTACAATGAGCAGTTCTTC.

V is TRBV9 and J is TRBJ2-4; the D gene is possibly TRBD1 (5 bases). The CDR3 sequence is 16 residues long. Per germline, CDR1 SGDLS and CDR2 YYNGEE. Trimming took off 4 bases at V and 8 bases at J, with 22 bases between the two ends. The CDR3 here is CASSPPGRGILDIQYF. CDR3 DNA sequence: TGTGCCAGCAGCCCCCCCGGTAGGGGTATCCTAGACATTCAGTACTTC.

The CDR3 coding sequence is TGTGCCAGTAGCCTCGGACAGTATAGCAATCAGCCCCAGCATTTT. Encoded protein: CASSLGQYSNQPQHF. The chain is built from TRBV19 and TRBJ1-5, with D perhaps matching TRBD1 (6 bases). The CDR3 length is 15 residues. The germline V gene encodes CDR1 LNHDA and CDR2 SQIVND (reference sequence). Trimming cost V 6 bases and J 0 bases, with 12 bases left between them.

Details on this clone: In the same sample, other DNA sequences code for this CDR3. V is TRBV9 and J is TRBJ1-5; D gene ambiguous. The germline gives CDR1 SGDLS, CDR2 YYNGEE. Trimming took 0 bases from V and 4 from J, leaving 8 bases between them. This CDR3 comprises 14 residues. CDR3 region: CASSVGSSNQPQHF. CDR3 nucleotide sequence: TGTGCCAGCAGCGTAGGTTCCAGTAATCAGCCCCAGCATTTT.

The chain links TRBV28 to TRBJ2-7; 8 nucleotides line up with TRBD1. Trimming removed 8 bases from V and 2 bases from J; junction bases left unmatched: 2. Germline CDR1 reads MDHEN; CDR2 reads SYDVKM. The CDR3 has 12 amino acids. The CDR3: CASGQGTYEQYF. The CDR3 DNA reads TGTGCCAGCGGACAGGGAACCTACGAGCAGTACTTC.

This chain uses TRBV28 with TRBJ2-7; tentatively, D is TRBD1 (5 bases). The length of the CDR3 is 15 residues. The V gene lost 6 bases and the J gene lost 0 bases, with 15 bases spanning the gap. Germline CDR1 and CDR2: MDHEN and SYDVKM. CDR3: CASSFLGAASYEQYF. In nucleotides, the CDR3 is TGTGCCAGCAGCTTTCTAGGGGCGGCCTCCTACGAGCAGTACTTC.

The V and J genes are TRBV7-8 and TRBJ2-5, with D perhaps TRBD1 (5 bases). This CDR3 is built from 13 residues. Germline-derived CDR1 and CDR2 are SGHVS and FQNEAQ. Trimming shortened V by 6 bases and J by 2 bases, and 10 bases separated the two germline ends. The CDR3 protein is CASSGALQETQYF. The DNA of the CDR3 is TGTGCCAGCAGTGGGGCCCTACAAGAGACCCAGTACTTC.

The chain carries TRBV27 and TRBJ1-5, with D unresolved. The CDR3 is 13 residues long. CDR1 is MNHEY and CDR2 is SMNVEV in the germline V gene (reference sequence). Trimming took 3 bases from V and 6 from J, leaving 9 bases between them. The CDR3 DNA reads as TGTGCCAGCAGTTTTTCGGGGAGTCAGCCCCAGCATTTT. Protein sequence: CASSFSGSQPQHF.

The chain recombines TRBV28 with TRBJ2-6; no clear D gene. The CDR3 has 12 residues. V lost 10 bases, J lost 2 bases, and 6 bases lay in between. Germline V lookup: CDR1 MDHEN, CDR2 SYDVKM. CDR3 region: CATYAGANVLTF. The CDR3, as DNA: TGTGCCACCTATGCTGGGGCCAACGTCCTGACTTTC.

This clone was picked up a small number of times. The chain's CDR3 is CASSPGLVSDTQYF. Written as DNA, the CDR3 is TGTGCCAGCAGCCCGGGACTAGTATCGGATACGCAGTATTTT. The rearrangement joins TRBV6-5 to TRBJ2-3; 8 nucleotides line up with TRBD2. J was trimmed by 6 bases and V by 6 bases; bases with no gene match: 8. Looked up from germline, CDR1 is MNHEY and CDR2 is SVGAGI. The CDR3 is made up of 14 amino acids.

The chain is built from TRBV19 and TRBJ1-5; weak D call: TRBD1 (5 bases). The V gene's germline CDR1 is LNHDA and CDR2 SQIVND (reference sequence). CDR3 length equals 15 residues. V was clipped by 4 bases and J by 0 bases, with 10 bases between them. The DNA for the CDR3 is TGTGCCAGTAGTAAGGGGCCAGATAGCAATCAGCCCCAGCATTTT. Residues: CASSKGPDSNQPQHF.

The chain employs TRBV28 and TRBJ1-1, with unresolved D. Germline CDR1 and CDR2: MDHEN and SYDVKM. This CDR3 contains 15 residues. Trimming cost V 5 bases and J 3 bases, with 16 bases left between them. CDR3 amino acids: CASSLYLGRYTEAFF. In nucleotides, the CDR3 is TGTGCCAGCAGTCTTTACCTCGGCAGGTACACTGAAGCTTTCTTT.

This rearrangement joins TRBV5-4 to TRBJ1-1; 9 bases match TRBD1. CDR1 and CDR2 from the germline V gene are SGHNT and YYREEE (reference sequence). There are 13 residues in the CDR3. Trimming cost V 1 base and J 8 bases; bases outside gene matches: 3. The CDR3, as DNA: TGTGCCAGCAGCTTGCCCGGGACAGGGGAAGCTTTCTTT. Protein sequence: CASSLPGTGEAFF.

The chain employs TRBV19 and TRBJ1-6, with D possibly matching TRBD1 (6 bases). The germline V gene encodes CDR1 LNHDA and CDR2 SQIVND (reference sequence). The CDR3 has 12 amino acids. The ends were cut back, 6 bases at V and 7 bases at J, with 7 bases in the middle. The CDR3 loop is CASSGQNSPLHF. Written as DNA, the CDR3 is TGTGCCAGTAGCGGACAGAATTCACCCCTCCACTTT.

The genes are TRBV5-1 and TRBJ1-1; D gene ambiguous. With 4 bases removed from V and 2 bases from J, the gap between germline ends came to 12 bases. CDR1 is SGHRS and CDR2 is YFSETQ in the germline V gene. The CDR3 is 14 amino acids. CDR3 nucleotides: TGCGCCAGCAGCCCGGAGACGGGTAACACTGAAGCTTTCTTT. It specifies CASSPETGNTEAFF.

The gene calls are TRBV3-1 (or the pseudogene TRBV3-2) and TRBJ1-5, with D uncertain. Trimming took 0 bases from V and 6 from J, leaving 6 bases between them. CDR1 is LGHDT and CDR2 is YNNKEL in the germline V gene (reference sequence). This CDR3 has 13 residues. CDR3 nucleotide sequence: TGTGCCAGCAGCCAAGATCTCAGTCAGCCCCAGCATTTT. Its protein is CASSQDLSQPQHF.

The chain recombines TRBV20-1 with TRBJ2-5; D gene ambiguous. This CDR3 is built from 11 residues. The germline V gene encodes CDR1 DFQATT and CDR2 SNEGSKA (reference sequence). V was cut by 5 bases and J by 1 base, with 5 bases left in between. The chain's CDR3 is CSAGPQETQYF. CDR3 coding DNA: TGCAGTGCTGGGCCCCAAGAGACCCAGTACTTC.

The chain recombines TRBV5-1 with TRBJ2-4; 9 bases match TRBD2. Germline V CDR1 and CDR2: SGHRS, YFSETQ. The CDR3 sequence is 14 residues long. The V segment lost 5 bases and the J segment 6 bases; nucleotides outside the gene matches: 6. CDR3 bases: TGCGCCAGCAGTACCAGCGGGAGGTCAAACATTCAGTACTTC. Its translation: CASSTSGRSNIQYF.